This T cell receptor beta chain was captured by sequencing in a study of somatic mutations in cytotoxic T cells in rheumatoid arthritis. The overall study: Before any treatment began, roughly 30 ml EDTA peripheral blood was collected from patients right after diagnosis.

Once isolated by positive magnetic bead selection, the CD4+ and CD8+ cells had their purity checked by flow cytometry. Regarding this clone: What it binds is unknown.

As originally analysed: Expanded CD8+ clones from patients, those larger than 1%, seldom had a match among published virus-specific TCRB sequences. The assay was immunoSEQ multiplex PCR, and TCRdb's table has in-frame clones only and misses some. V and J calls and clone size are copied from that table; D and trimming were computed from the DNA. The table includes approximately 20,000 clones, 80% detected once. Germline-derived CDR1 and CDR2 are GTSNPN and SVGIG (reference sequence). This CDR3 contains 16 residues. Trimming took 2 bases from V and 1 from J, leaving 15 bases between them. Findings and caveats of the study: A single CD8+ clone exceeded 20% of CD8+ cells in 8 of 65 patients.

This chain links TRBV30 with TRBJ1-3, with D hard to call. The receptor comes from an adult with rheumatoid arthritis. The sequenced sample consisted of CD8+ T cells sorted from blood. CDR3 nucleotide sequence: TGTGCCTGGAGTATTGGCGTCATGGGGTCTGGAAACACCATATATTTT. This translates into CAWSIGVMGSGNTIYF. Full variable domain (remainder filled in from reference TRBV30 and TRBJ1-3): SQTIHQWPATLVQPVGSPLSLECTVEGTSNPNLYWYRQAAGRGLQLLFYSVGIGQISSEVPQNLSASRPQDRQFILSSKKLLLSDSGFYLCAWSIGVMGSGNTIYFGEGSWLTVV.